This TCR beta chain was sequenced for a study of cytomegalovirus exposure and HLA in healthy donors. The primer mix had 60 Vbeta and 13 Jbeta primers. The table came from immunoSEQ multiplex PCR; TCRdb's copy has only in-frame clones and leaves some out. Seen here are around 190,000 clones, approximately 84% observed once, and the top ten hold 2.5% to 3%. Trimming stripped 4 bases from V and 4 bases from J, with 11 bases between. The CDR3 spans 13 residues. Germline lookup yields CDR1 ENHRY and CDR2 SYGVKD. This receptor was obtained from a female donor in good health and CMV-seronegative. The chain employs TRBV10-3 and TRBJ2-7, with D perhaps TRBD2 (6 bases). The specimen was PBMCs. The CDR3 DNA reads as TGTGCCATCAGTGCAATAGCGGATTACGAGCAGTACTTC. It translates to CAISAIADYEQYF.